Described below is a single T cell receptor beta chain sequence and its context. These data originate in a study of technical replicates of blood from several donors. Assay: immunoSEQ multiplex PCR; the TCRdb copy retains only in-frame clones and omits some. Found here are approximately 73,000 clones, approximately 96% of them singletons; the top ten hold roughly 0.35%. Sequencing was performed on T cells isolated from PBMCs. This TCR was sampled from a human donor in good health.

The CDR3 coding sequence is TGTGCTAGTGGCTCCGAGGGGGCGCTGGGAGATACGCAGTATTTT. Translation gives CASGSEGALGDTQYF. The genes are TRBV12-5 and TRBJ2-3; 7 bases line up with TRBD1. Germline loops: CDR1 LGHNT, CDR2 FRNRAP. V was pared by 6 bases and J by 5 bases, with 11 bases of the junction left unmatched. The CDR3 contains 15 residues.